Included here is one TCR beta chain sequence, with context. Its antigen is currently unknown. Germline values: CDR1 KGHDR, CDR2 SFDVKD. The CDR3 runs to 15 residues. V lost 7 bases to trimming and J lost 0 bases; unmatched junction nucleotides: 6. The record originates from a study of T cells after yellow fever vaccination. Findings and caveats of the study: In post-booster samples, most primary-vaccination clones reappeared (approximately 95% CD4, 88% CD8).

UMIs were added to TCR cDNA along with a universal primer site when it was made by 5'RACE template switching. MiXCR, applied by TCRdb to the 5' RACE reads, yields one record per CDR3 protein. The sample consists of under 400,000 distinct CDR3 sequences, around an eighth of them appearing once. The TCR originated in a man between 18 and 29 years old who received the YFV17D yellow fever vaccine. Sequencing was performed on CD4+ T cells sorted from PBMCs, taken 15 days after the yellow fever booster vaccination. V gene TRBV24-1 combines with J gene TRBJ2-3; TRBD1 matches 7 bases. The CDR3 sequence is CATRPGQASTDTQYF. In DNA, the CDR3 is TGTGCCACCAGACCCGGACAGGCTAGCACAGATACGCAGTATTTT.